Following are 19 T cell receptor beta chains from one sample sequenced in a study of cytomegalovirus exposure and HLA in healthy donors. 60 Vbeta and 13 Jbeta primers were used in PCR. TCRdb keeps only in-frame clones here, not all; method: immunoSEQ multiplex PCR. The sample holds about 120,000 clones, 60% to 85% seen once. Sequenced input: PBMCs. These receptors all stem from a woman in her forties in good health and CMV-seropositive.

The gene calls are TRBV21-1 and TRBJ2-7; the table calls TRBD1, which could not be checked here. TRBV21-1 is given as a pseudogene. This CDR3 comprises 16 residues. The CDR3 protein is CASSKVRGEGAYEQYF. In nucleotides, the CDR3 is TGTGCCAGCAGCAAAGTGAGGGGAGAGGGGGCCTACGAGCAGTACTTC.

This clone was seen only a few times. The chain employs TRBV7-2 and TRBJ2-1; 7 nucleotides align to TRBD1. Germline CDR1 is SGHTA and CDR2 is FQGNSA. Trimming cost V 0 bases and J 5 bases; bases outside gene matches: 4. The CDR3 has 15 amino acids. The DNA for the CDR3 is TGTGCCAGCAGCTTAGCAGGGGGCCCCAACAATGAGCAGTTCTTC. Encoded protein: CASSLAGGPNNEQFF.

V usage is TRBV6-1 and J usage is TRBJ2-7; a weak D match, TRBD1 (6 bases). Trimming cost V 3 bases and J 4 bases, with 19 bases left between them. CDR1 MNHNS and CDR2 SASEGT come from the germline V gene. The CDR3 length is 16 residues. CDR3 protein: CASSERDKGRQYEQYF. The CDR3 coding sequence is TGTGCCAGCAGTGAGAGGGACAAGGGCCGACAGTACGAGCAGTACTTC.

The J gene is TRBJ2-7, the V gene TRBV10-3, with TRBD1 matching over 8 bases. This CDR3 has 13 amino acids. V was clipped by 6 bases and J by 2 bases; unmatched bases: 3. Germline-derived CDR1 and CDR2 are ENHRY and SYGVKD. The CDR3 DNA reads TGTGCCATCAGGCCGACAGGGGCCTACGAGCAGTACTTC. Amino acid sequence: CAIRPTGAYEQYF.

The rearrangement links TRBV11-2 to TRBJ2-1, with 8 bases that match TRBD2. Germline V gene data show CDR1 as SGHAT and CDR2 as FQNNGV. V dropped 9 bases and J dropped 9; count of bases not matched to a gene: 13. There are 14 residues in the CDR3. This CDR3 is CASQSGSDVGEQFF. The CDR3 DNA sequence: TGTGCCAGTCAGAGCGGGAGTGACGTTGGTGAGCAGTTCTTC. Looking up the rest from reference TRBV11-2 and TRBJ2-1 gives the full variable domain: EAGVAQSPRYKIIEKRQSVAFWCNPISGHATLYWYQQILGQGPKLLIQFQNNGVVDDSQLPKDRFSAERLKGVDSTLKIQPAKLEDSAVYLCASQSGSDVGEQFFGPGTRLTVL.

The DNA of the CDR3 is TGTGCCAGCAGCTACCCCCTAGCGGGGTATGGCGAGCAGTACTTC. It encodes CASSYPLAGYGEQYF. The rearrangement joins TRBV5-6 to TRBJ2-7; 9 nucleotides agree with TRBD2. Germline CDR1 is SGHDT and CDR2 is YYEEEE. The V and J ends lost 3 bases and 6 bases, in that order; junction bases with no gene match: 10. The CDR3 is 15 residues long. Complete variable domain (other parts from reference TRBV5-6 and TRBJ2-7): DAGVTQSPTHLIKTRGQQVTLRCSPKSGHDTVSWYQQALGQGPQFIFQYYEEEERQRGNFPDRFSGHQFPNYSSELNVNALLLGDSALYLCASSYPLAGYGEQYFGPGTRLTVT.

The CDR3 sequence: CASTRDGQNNQPQHF. The CDR3 coding sequence is TGTGCCAGCACGCGTGATGGACAGAATAATCAGCCCCAGCATTTT. The V gene is TRBV9, the J gene TRBJ1-5; tentative D call: TRBD1 (6 bases). The CDR3 spans 15 residues. CDR1 is SGDLS, CDR2 YYNGEE, per germline. The V end was cut by 6 bases, the J end by 4 bases, with 17 bases between. Full variable domain (remainder filled in from reference TRBV9 and TRBJ1-5): DSGVTQTPKHLITATGQRVTLRCSPRSGDLSVYWYQQSLDQGLQFLIQYYNGEERAKGNILERFSAQQFPDLHSELNLSSLELGDSALYFCASTRDGQNNQPQHFGDGTRLSIL.

CDR3 amino acids: CASKRLLYNEQFF. CDR3 nucleotides: TGTGCCAGCAAGAGGCTACTTTACAATGAGCAGTTCTTC. The rearrangement links TRBV27 to TRBJ2-1; D not resolved. The CDR3 spans 13 residues. From germline, CDR1 is MNHEY and CDR2 SMNVEV (reference sequence). V gave up 7 bases and J gave up 4 bases, with 11 bases separating them.

This chain joins TRBV15 and TRBJ2-5, with D perhaps TRBD1 (5 bases). The CDR3 is 14 amino acids. CDR1 and CDR2 from the germline V gene are LNHNV and YYDKDF (reference sequence). V lost 0 bases, J lost 5 bases, and 10 bases lay in between. The CDR3 reads CATSREKGIETQYF. DNA for the CDR3: TGTGCCACCAGCAGAGAGAAGGGGATCGAGACCCAGTACTTC.

The rearrangement joins TRBV4-2 to TRBJ2-1, with a tentative D call TRBD2 (6 bases). V was shortened by 1 base and J by 6 bases, with 19 bases between the two germline ends. Germline-derived CDR1 and CDR2 are LGHNA and YNFKEQ. CDR3 length: 17 residues. The CDR3 region is CASSQVSRLPGSNEQFF. The CDR3 DNA reads TGTGCCAGCAGCCAAGTCTCACGACTCCCCGGGAGCAATGAGCAGTTCTTC.

The rearrangement uses TRBV18 and TRBJ1-1; a weak D match, TRBD1 (5 bases). The CDR3 loop spans 12 amino acids. Germline V gives CDR1 KGHSH, CDR2 LQKENI. Trimming took off 2 bases at V and 6 bases at J, with 7 bases between the two ends. The CDR3 nucleotides read TGTGCCAGCTCACCAGGGGGGGCTGAAGCTTTCTTT. Translation gives CASSPGGAEAFF.

The rearrangement links TRBV2 to TRBJ1-1; TRBD1 agrees at 8 bases. Germline-derived CDR1 and CDR2 are SNHLY and FYNNEI. This CDR3 contains 14 residues. Trimming at V came to 6 bases and at J to 1 base, leaving 4 bases not matched to a gene. The CDR3 sequence: CASRKDRGNTEAFF. In DNA, the CDR3 is TGTGCCAGCAGAAAAGACAGGGGGAACACTGAAGCTTTCTTT. Complete variable domain (other parts from reference TRBV2 and TRBJ1-1): EPEVTQTPSHQVTQMGQEVILRCVPISNHLYFYWYRQILGQKVEFLVSFYNNEISEKSEIFDDQFSVERPDGSNFTLKIRSTKLEDSAMYFCASRKDRGNTEAFFGQGTRLTVV.

About this clone itself: The junction departs from germline at one end; a sequencing error may be responsible. The chain carries TRBV7-7 and TRBJ2-2; a weak D match, TRBD1 (6 bases). The CDR3 runs 17 residues. The germline V gene has CDR1 SSHAT and CDR2 FNYEAQ (reference sequence). CDR3 sequence: CASSPILGNRVAGELFF. The DNA of the CDR3 is TGTGCTAGCAGCCCGATACTGGGGAACAGGGTGGCCGGGGAGCTGTTTTTT.

The chain has TRBV5-4 and TRBJ2-1, with D possibly TRBD2 on 5 matching bases. Trimming took 5 bases from V and 8 from J, leaving 23 bases between them. Germline CDR1 reads SGHNT; CDR2 reads YYREEE (reference sequence). This CDR3 comprises 16 residues. CDR3 bases: TGTGCCAGCAGTTACTCTGCCACGGAGGTTGAACATGAGCAGTTCTTC. Protein: CASSYSATEVEHEQFF.

V is TRBV27 and J is TRBJ1-2; TRBD1 matches 12 bases. With 3 bases clipped from V and 2 bases from J, the junction kept 1 base outside the gene matches. The CDR3 sequence is 15 residues long. Germline V gives CDR1 MNHEY, CDR2 SMNVEV (reference sequence). CDR3 amino acids: CASSFGTGGNYGYTF. CDR3 bases: TGTGCCAGCAGTTTTGGGACAGGGGGCAACTATGGCTACACCTTC.

This clone was detected only a few times. One junction end does not reproduce the germline sequence, and a read error may be involved. The rearrangement joins TRBV7-7 to TRBJ2-5, with D perhaps TRBD1 or TRBD2 (5 bases each). Germline lookup yields CDR1 SSHAT and CDR2 FNYEAQ (reference sequence). This CDR3 is 15 amino acids long. CDR3: CASSLGGQNQETQYF. Written as DNA, the CDR3 is TGTGCTAGCAGCTTAGGAGGACAAAACCAAGAGACCCAGTACTTC.

This clone has a handful of counts. V gene TRBV6-1 combines with J gene TRBJ1-6; the D is unclear. CDR1 is MNHNS, CDR2 SASEGT, per germline. This CDR3 comprises 14 residues. V lost 5 bases and J lost 5, with 10 bases in between. Here the CDR3 reads CASSPRENNSPLHF. For the CDR3, the DNA is TGTGCCAGCAGTCCCCGGGAGAATAATTCACCCCTCCACTTT.

This clone showed up just a few times. The chain employs TRBV6-1 and TRBJ2-1; 7 bases are a match to TRBD2. The trim removed 6 bases at V and 5 bases at J, leaving 7 bases unmatched. The CDR3 loop spans 14 amino acids. Germline CDR1 MNHNS, CDR2 SASEGT. CDR3 in DNA: TGTGCCAGCAGCCTCGGGACTACTAACAATGAGCAGTTCTTC. Translating it yields CASSLGTTNNEQFF.

The chain joins TRBV6-1 to TRBJ2-3; D possibly corresponds to TRBD2 (6 bases). The CDR3 totals 15 residues. Per germline, CDR1 MNHNS and CDR2 SASEGT. The V end was cut by 8 bases, the J end by 0 bases, with 15 bases between. DNA of the CDR3: TGTGCCAGCCGACTAGGGGTGACTAGCACAGATACGCAGTATTTT. Its translation: CASRLGVTSTDTQYF.